This T cell receptor (beta chain) was found in a study of blood T cell repertoires in COVID-19. Study as a whole: COVID-19 samples from acute and convalescent phases originated in the United States, Italy and Spain.

Assay: immunoSEQ multiplex PCR; the TCRdb copy retains only in-frame clones and omits some. The sample consists of some 270,000 clones, approximately 86% of them appearing once. Enrollment of patients from Seattle took place during active infection, with longitudinal follow-up. The germline V gene has CDR1 KGHSH and CDR2 LQKENI. CDR3 length: 15 amino acids. Trimming took off 2 bases at V and 0 bases at J, with 8 bases between the two ends. This sequence was found in a human donor with COVID-19, enrolled during active disease. The donor label of this sample is uncertain. This chain connects TRBV18 to TRBJ1-3; D not certain. The sample comprised peripheral blood. The CDR3 here is CASSPLAASGNTIYF. The CDR3 bases are TGTGCCAGCTCACCATTAGCGGCCTCTGGAAACACCATATATTTT.